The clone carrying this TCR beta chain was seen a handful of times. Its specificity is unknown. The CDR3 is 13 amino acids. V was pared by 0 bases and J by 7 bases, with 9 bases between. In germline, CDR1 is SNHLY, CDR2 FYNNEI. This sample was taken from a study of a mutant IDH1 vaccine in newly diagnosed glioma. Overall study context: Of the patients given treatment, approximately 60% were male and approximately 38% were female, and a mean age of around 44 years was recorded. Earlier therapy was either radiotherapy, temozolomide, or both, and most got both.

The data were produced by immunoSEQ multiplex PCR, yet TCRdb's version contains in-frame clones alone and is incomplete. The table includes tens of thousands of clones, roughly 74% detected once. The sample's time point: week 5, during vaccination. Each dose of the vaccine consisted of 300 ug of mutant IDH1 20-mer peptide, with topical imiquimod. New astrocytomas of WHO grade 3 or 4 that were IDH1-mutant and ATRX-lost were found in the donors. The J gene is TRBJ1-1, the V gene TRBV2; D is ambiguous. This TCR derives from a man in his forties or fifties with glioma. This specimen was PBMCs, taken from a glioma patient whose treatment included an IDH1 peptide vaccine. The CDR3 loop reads CASSEARGLEAFF. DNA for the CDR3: TGTGCCAGCAGTGAAGCGCGGGGTCTTGAAGCTTTCTTT.